This T cell receptor beta chain originates from a study of identical twins. Overall study results and limits: Conclusions were based on cross-sectional statistical analysis, without following the same donors. Models underestimated TCR alpha sharing (out-of-frame) in monozygotic twins.

TCRdb re-called the 5' RACE reads with MiXCR, one entry per CDR3 protein. The data hold around 370,000 distinct CDR3 sequences, with 9% to 10% observed a single time. The CDR3 sequence is 14 residues long. V shed 6 bases and J shed 6 bases, with 18 bases lying between them. This clonotype was picked up a small number of times. The target antigen is unknown. Sequenced material: naive T cells sorted from blood. The V and J genes are TRBV12-3 or TRBV12-4 and TRBJ2-7, with a weak D call TRBD2 (5 bases). This sequence originates from a woman between 45 and 65 years old in good health. CDR3 sequence (DNA): TGTGCCAGCAGCCTATCGCGGGTACGCCGCGAGCAGTACTTC. Protein sequence: CASSLSRVRREQYF.